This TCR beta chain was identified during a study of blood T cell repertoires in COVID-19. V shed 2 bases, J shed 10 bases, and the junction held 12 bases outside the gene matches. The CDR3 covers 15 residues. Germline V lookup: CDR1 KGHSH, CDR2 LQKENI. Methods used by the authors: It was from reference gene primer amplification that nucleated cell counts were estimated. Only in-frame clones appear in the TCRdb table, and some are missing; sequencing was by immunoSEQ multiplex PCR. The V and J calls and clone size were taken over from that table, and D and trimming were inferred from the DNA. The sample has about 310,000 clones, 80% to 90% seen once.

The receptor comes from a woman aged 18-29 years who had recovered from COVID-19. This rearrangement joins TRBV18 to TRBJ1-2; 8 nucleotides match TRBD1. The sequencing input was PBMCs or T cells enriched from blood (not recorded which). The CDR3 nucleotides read TGTGCCAGCTCACCAAGGCCGGACAGGGATCCTGACTACACCTTC. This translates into CASSPRPDRDPDYTF.